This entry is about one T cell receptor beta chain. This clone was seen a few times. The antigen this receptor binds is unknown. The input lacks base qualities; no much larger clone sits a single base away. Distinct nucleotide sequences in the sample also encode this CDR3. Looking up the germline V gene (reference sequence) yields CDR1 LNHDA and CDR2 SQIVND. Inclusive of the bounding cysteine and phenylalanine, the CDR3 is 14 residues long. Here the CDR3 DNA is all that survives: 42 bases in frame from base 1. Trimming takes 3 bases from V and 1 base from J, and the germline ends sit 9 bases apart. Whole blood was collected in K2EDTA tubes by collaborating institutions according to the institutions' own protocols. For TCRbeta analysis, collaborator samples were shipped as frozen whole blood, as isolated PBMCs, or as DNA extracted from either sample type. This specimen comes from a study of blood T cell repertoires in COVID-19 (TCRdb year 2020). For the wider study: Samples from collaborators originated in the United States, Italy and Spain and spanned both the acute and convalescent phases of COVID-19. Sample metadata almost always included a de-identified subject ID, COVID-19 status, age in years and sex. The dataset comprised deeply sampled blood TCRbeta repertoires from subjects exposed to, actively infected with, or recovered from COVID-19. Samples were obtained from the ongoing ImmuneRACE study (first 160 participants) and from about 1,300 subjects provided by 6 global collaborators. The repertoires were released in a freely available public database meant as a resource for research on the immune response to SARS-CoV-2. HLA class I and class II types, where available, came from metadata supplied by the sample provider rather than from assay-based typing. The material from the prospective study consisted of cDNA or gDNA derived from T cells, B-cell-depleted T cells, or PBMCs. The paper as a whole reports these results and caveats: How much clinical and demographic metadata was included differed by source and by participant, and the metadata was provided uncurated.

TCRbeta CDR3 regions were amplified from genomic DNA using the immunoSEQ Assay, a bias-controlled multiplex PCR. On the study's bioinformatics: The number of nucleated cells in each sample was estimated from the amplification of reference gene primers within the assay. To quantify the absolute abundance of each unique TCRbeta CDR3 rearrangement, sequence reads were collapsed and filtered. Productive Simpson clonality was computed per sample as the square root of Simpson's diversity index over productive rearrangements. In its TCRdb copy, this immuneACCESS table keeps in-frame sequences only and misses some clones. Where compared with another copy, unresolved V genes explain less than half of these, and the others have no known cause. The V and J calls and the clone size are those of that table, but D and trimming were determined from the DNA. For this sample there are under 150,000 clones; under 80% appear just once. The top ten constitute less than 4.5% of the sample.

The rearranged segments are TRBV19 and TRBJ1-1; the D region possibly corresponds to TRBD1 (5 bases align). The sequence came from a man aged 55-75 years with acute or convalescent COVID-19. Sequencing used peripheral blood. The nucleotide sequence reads TGTGCCAGTAGTATCGGCGGGGGGAACACTGAAGCTTTCTTT. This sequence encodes CASSIGGGNTEAFF.